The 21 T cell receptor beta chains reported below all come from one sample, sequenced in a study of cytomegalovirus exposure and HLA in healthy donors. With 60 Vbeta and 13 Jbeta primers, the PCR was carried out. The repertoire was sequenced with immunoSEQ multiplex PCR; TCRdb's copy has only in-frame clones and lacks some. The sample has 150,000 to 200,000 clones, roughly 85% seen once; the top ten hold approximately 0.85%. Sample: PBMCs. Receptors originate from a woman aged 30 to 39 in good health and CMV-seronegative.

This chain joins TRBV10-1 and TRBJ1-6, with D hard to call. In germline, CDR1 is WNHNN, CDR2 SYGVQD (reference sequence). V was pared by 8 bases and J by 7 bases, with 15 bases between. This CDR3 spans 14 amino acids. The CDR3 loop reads CASPLREVNSPLHF. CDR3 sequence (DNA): TGCGCCAGCCCACTCCGGGAGGTGAATTCACCCCTCCACTTT.

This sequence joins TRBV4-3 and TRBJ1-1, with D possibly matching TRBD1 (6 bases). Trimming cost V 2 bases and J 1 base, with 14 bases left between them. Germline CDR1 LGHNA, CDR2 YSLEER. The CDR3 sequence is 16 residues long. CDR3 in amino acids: CASSQQQGIGNTEAFF. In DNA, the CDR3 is TGCGCCAGCAGCCAACAACAGGGTATCGGGAACACTGAAGCTTTCTTT.

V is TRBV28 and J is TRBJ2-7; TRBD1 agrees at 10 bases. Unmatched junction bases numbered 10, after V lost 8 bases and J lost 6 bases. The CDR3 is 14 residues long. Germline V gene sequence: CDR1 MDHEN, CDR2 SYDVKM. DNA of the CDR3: TGTGCCAGCGTCGCCGGGACAGGGGTGTTCGAGCAGTACTTC. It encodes CASVAGTGVFEQYF.

CDR3 coding DNA: TGTGCCAGCAGCGTAGCCCCGACCGACAGGGAGGCGAGGGAGCAGTACTTC. It specifies CASSVAPTDREAREQYF. This chain connects TRBV9 to TRBJ2-7; maybe TRBD1 (7 bases). Trimming took 0 bases from V and 7 from J, leaving 23 bases between them. This CDR3 region has 17 residues. From germline, CDR1 is SGDLS and CDR2 YYNGEE.

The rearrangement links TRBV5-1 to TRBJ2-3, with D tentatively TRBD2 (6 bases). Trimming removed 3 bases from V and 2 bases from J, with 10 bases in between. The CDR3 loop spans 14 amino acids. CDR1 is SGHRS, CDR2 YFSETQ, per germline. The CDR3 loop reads CASSSGTSTDTQYF. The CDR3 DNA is TGCGCCAGCAGCTCGGGGACTTCCACAGATACGCAGTATTTT.

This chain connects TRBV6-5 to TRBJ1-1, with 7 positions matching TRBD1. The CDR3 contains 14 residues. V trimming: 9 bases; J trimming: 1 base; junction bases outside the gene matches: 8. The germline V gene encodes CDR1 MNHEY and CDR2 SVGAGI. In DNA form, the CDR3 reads TGTGCCAGTTTTAGGGGGCCGGCGAACACTGAAGCTTTCTTT. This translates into CASFRGPANTEAFF.

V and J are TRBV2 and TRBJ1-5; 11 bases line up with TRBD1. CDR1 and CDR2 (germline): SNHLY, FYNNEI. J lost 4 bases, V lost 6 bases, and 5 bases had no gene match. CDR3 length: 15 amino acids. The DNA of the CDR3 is TGTGCCAGCAGCCGGGACAGGGGGGAAAATCAGCCCCAGCATTTT. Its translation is CASSRDRGENQPQHF.

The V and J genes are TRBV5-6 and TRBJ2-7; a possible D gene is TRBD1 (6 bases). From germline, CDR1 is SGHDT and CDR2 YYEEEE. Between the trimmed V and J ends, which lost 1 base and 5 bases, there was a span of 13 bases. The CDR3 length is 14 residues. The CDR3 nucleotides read TGTGCCAGCAGCTTGAGGACAGCACTCCACGAGCAGTACTTC. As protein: CASSLRTALHEQYF.

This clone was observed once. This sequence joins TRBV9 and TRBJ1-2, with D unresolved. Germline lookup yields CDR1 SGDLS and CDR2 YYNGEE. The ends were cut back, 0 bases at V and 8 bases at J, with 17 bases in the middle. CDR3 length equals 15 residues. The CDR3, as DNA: TGTGCCAGCAGCGTAGAGGGAGGCCCTGTGAGGGGCTACACCTTC. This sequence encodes CASSVEGGPVRGYTF. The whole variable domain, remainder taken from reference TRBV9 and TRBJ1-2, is DSGVTQTPKHLITATGQRVTLRCSPRSGDLSVYWYQQSLDQGLQFLIQYYNGEERAKGNILERFSAQQFPDLHSELNLSSLELGDSALYFCASSVEGGPVRGYTFGSGTRLTVV.

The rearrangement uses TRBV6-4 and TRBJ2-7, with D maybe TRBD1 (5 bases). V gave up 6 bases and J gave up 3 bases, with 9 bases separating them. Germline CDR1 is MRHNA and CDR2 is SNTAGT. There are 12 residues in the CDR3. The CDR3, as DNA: TGTGCCAGCAGGGACATGTACTACGAGCAGTACTTC. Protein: CASRDMYYEQYF.

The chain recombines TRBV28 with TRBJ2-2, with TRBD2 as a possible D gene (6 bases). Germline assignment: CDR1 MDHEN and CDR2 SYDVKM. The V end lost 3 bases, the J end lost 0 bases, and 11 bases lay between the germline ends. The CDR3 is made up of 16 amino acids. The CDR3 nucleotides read TGTGCCAGCAGTTTCTGGGACTTAGCGAACACCGGGGAGCTGTTTTTT. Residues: CASSFWDLANTGELFF.

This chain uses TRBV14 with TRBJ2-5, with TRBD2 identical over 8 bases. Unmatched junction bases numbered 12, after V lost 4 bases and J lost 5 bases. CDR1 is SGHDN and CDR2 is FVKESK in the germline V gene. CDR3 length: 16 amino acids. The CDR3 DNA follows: TGTGCCAGCAGCCGGGGACTGCTGCGGGGGGCCGAGACCCAGTACTTC. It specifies CASSRGLLRGAETQYF.

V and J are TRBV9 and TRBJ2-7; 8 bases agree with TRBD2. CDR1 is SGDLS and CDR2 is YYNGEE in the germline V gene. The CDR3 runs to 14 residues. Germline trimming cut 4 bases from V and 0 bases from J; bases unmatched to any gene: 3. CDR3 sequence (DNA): TGTGCCAGCAGCACCGGGACTAGCTCCTACGAGCAGTACTTC. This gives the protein CASSTGTSSYEQYF.

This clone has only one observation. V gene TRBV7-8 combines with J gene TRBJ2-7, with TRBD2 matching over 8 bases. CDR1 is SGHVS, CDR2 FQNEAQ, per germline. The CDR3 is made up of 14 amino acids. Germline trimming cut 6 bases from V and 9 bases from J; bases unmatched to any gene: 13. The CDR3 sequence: CASSESGSGWGQYF. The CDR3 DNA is TGTGCCAGCAGTGAGAGCGGGAGTGGGTGGGGGCAGTACTTC. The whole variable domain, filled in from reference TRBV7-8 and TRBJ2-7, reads GAGVSQSPRYKVAKRGQDVALRCDPISGHVSLFWYQQALGQGPEFLTYFQNEAQLDKSGLPSDRFFAERPEGSVSTLKIQRTQQEDSAVYLCASSESGSGWGQYFGPGTRLTVT.

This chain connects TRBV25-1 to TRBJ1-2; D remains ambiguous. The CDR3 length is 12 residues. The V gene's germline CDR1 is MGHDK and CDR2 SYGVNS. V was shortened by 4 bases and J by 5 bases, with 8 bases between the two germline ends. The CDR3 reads CASSVYPYGYTF. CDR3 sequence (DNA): TGTGCCAGCAGTGTATATCCTTATGGCTACACCTTC.

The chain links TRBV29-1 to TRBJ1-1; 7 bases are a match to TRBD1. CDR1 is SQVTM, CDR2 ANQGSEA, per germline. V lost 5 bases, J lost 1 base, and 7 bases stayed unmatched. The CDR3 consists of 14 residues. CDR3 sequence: CSVKTGVTNTEAFF. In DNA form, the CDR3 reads TGCAGCGTTAAAACAGGGGTTACGAACACTGAAGCTTTCTTT.

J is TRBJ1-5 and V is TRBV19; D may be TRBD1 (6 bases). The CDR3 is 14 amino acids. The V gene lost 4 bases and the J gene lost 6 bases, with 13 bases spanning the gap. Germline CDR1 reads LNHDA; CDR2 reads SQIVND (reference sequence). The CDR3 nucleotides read TGTGCCAGTAGTAGGGCGGGGGCAGGTCAGCCCCAGCATTTT. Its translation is CASSRAGAGQPQHF.

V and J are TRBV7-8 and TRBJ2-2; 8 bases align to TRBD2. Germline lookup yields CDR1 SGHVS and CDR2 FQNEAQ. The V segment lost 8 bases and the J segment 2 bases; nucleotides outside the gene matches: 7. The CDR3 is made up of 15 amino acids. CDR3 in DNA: TGTGCCAGCGGGAGATGGACTAGCAACACCGGGGAGCTGTTTTTT. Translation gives CASGRWTSNTGELFF.

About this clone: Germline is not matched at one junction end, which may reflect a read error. The CDR3 coding sequence is TGCAGCGCTGAAGGCCTAGCGGGGGGGGGCTCCTACAATGAGCAGTTCTTC. This sequence encodes CSAEGLAGGGSYNEQFF. The chain couples TRBV29-1 to TRBJ2-1; 12 bases map to TRBD2. The CDR3 sequence is 17 residues long. The germline V gene encodes CDR1 SQVTM and CDR2 ANQGSEA.

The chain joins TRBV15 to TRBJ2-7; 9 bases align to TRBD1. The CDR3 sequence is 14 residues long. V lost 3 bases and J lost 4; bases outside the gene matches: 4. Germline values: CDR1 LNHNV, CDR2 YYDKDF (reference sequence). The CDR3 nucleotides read TGTGCCACCAGCAGGGGACAGGGAAGATACGAGCAGTACTTC. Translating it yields CATSRGQGRYEQYF.

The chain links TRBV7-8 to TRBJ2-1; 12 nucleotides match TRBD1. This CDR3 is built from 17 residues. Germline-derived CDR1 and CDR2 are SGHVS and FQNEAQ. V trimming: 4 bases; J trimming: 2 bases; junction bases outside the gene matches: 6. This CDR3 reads CASSSPGQGAAYNEQFF. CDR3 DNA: TGTGCCAGCAGCTCACCGGGACAGGGGGCCGCCTACAATGAGCAGTTCTTC. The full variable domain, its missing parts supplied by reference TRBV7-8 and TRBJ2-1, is GAGVSQSPRYKVAKRGQDVALRCDPISGHVSLFWYQQALGQGPEFLTYFQNEAQLDKSGLPSDRFFAERPEGSVSTLKIQRTQQEDSAVYLCASSSPGQGAAYNEQFFGPGTRLTVL.